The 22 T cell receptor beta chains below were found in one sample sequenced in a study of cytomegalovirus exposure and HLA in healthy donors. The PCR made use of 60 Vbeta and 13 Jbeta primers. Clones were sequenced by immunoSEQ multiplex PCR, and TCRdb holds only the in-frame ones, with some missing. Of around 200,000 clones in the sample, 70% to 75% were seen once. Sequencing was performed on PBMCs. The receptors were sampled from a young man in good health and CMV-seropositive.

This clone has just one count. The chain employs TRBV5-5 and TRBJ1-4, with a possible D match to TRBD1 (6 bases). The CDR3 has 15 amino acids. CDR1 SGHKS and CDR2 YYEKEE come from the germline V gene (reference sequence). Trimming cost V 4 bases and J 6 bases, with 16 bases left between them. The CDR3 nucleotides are TGTGCCAGCAGCGCACCAGCAGGGGTGGATGAAAAACTGTTTTTT. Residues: CASSAPAGVDEKLFF.

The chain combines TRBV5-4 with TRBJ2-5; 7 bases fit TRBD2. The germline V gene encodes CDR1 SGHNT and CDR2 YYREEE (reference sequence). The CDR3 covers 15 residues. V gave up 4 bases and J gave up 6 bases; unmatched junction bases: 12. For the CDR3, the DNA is TGTGCCAGCAGCCCGTGGGAGAGCGGGGCTAAGACCCAGTACTTC. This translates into CASSPWESGAKTQYF.

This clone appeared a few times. The CDR3 DNA is TGCAGCGTTGCAACCCAGGGGAATCAGCCCCAGCATTTT. Amino acids: CSVATQGNQPQHF. The chain combines TRBV29-1 with TRBJ1-5, with D tentatively TRBD1 (6 bases). The CDR3 totals 13 residues. Trimming shortened V by 4 bases and J by 4 bases, and 11 bases separated the two germline ends. Germline lookup yields CDR1 SQVTM and CDR2 ANQGSEA.

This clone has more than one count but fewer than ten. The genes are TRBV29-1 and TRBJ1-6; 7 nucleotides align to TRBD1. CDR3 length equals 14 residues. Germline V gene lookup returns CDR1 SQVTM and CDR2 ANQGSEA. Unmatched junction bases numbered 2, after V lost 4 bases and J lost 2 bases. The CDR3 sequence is CSVGDSTYNSPLHF. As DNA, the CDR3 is TGCAGCGTTGGGGACAGCACCTATAATTCACCCCTCCACTTT. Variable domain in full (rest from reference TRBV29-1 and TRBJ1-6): SAVISQKPSRDICQRGTSLTIQCQVDSQVTMMFWYRQQPGQSLTLIATANQGSEATYESGFVIDKFPISRPNLTFSTLTVSNMSPEDSSIYLCSVGDSTYNSPLHFGNGTRLTVT.

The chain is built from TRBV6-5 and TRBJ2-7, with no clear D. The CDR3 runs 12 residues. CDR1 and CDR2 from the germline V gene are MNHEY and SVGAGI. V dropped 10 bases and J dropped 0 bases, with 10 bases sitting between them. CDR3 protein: CATSGLSYEQYF. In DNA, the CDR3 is TGTGCCACCTCAGGCCTCTCCTACGAGCAGTACTTC.

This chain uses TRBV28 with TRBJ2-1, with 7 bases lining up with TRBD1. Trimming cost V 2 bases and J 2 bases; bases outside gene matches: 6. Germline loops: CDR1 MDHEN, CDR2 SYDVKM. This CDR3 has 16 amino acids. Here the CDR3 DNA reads TGTGCCAGCAGTTTACCCTCCGGGACAGCCTACAATGAGCAGTTCTTC. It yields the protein CASSLPSGTAYNEQFF.

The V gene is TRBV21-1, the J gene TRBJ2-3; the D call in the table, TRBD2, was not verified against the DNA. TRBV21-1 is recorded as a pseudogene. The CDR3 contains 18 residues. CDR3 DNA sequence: TGTGCCAGCAGCGGGAGCGGGGCGGGAGGGCCGTCCACAGATACGCAGTATTTT. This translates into CASSGSGAGGPSTDTQYF.

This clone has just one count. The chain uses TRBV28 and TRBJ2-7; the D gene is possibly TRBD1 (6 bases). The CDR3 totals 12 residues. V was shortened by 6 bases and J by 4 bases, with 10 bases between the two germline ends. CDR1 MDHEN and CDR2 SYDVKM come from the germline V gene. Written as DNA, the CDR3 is TGTGCCAGCAGGACAGGCGAATACGAGCAGTACTTC. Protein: CASRTGEYEQYF.

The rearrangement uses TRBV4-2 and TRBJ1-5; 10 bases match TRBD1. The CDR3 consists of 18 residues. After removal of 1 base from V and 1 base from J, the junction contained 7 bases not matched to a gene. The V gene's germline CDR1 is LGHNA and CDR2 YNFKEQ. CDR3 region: CASSQATGGRKSNQPQHF. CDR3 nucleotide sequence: TGTGCCAGCAGCCAAGCGACAGGGGGCAGGAAGAGCAATCAGCCCCAGCATTTT.

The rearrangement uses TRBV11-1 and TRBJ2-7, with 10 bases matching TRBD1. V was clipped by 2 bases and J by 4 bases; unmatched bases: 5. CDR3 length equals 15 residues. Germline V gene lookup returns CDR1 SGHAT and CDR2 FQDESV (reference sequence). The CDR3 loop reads CASSLTTGGPYEQYF. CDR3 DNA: TGTGCCAGCAGCTTAACGACAGGGGGCCCGTACGAGCAGTACTTC.

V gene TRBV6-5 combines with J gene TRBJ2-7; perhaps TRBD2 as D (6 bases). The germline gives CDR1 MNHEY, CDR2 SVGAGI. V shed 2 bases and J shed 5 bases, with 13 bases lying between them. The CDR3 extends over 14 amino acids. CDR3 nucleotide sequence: TGTGCCAGCAGTTACGCCGGGACTCCCAACGAGCAGTACTTC. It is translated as CASSYAGTPNEQYF.

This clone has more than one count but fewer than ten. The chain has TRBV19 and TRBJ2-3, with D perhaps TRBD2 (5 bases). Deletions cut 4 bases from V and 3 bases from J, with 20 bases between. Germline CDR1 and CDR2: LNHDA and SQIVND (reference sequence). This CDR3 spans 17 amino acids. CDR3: CASSRRALSARTDTQYF. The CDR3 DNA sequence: TGTGCCAGTAGTAGGCGGGCGTTATCAGCAAGAACAGATACGCAGTATTTT.

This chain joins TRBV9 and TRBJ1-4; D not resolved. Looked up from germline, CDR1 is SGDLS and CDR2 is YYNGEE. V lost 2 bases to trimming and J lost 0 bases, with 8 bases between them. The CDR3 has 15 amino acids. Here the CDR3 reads CASSVGFSTNEKLFF. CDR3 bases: TGTGCCAGCAGCGTCGGGTTTTCAACTAATGAAAAACTGTTTTTT.

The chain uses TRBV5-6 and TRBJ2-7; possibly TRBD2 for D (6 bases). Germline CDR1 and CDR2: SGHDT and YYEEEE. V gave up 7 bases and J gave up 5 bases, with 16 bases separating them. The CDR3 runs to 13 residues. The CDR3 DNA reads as TGTGCCAGCTTCCGGGCCGGAGGGCACGAGCAGTACTTC. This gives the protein CASFRAGGHEQYF.

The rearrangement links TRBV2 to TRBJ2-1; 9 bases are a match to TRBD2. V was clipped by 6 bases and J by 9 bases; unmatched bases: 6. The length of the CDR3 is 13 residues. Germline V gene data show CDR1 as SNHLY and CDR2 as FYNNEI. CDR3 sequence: CASRAGGGSEQFF. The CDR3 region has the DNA TGTGCCAGCAGAGCGGGGGGAGGAAGTGAGCAGTTCTTC. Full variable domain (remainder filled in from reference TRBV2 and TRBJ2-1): EPEVTQTPSHQVTQMGQEVILRCVPISNHLYFYWYRQILGQKVEFLVSFYNNEISEKSEIFDDQFSVERPDGSNFTLKIRSTKLEDSAMYFCASRAGGGSEQFFGPGTRLTVL.

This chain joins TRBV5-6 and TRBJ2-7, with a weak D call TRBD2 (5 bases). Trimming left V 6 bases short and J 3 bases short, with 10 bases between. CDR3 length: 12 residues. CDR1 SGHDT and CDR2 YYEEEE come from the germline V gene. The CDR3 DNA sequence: TGTGCCAGCACCGTGGGGAGCTACGAGCAGTACTTC. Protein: CASTVGSYEQYF.

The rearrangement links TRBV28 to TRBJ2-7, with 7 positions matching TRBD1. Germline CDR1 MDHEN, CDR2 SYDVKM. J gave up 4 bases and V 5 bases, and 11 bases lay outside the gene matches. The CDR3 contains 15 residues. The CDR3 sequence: CASSPQSGGGYEQYF. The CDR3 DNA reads TGTGCCAGCAGTCCCCAATCAGGGGGTGGGTACGAGCAGTACTTC.

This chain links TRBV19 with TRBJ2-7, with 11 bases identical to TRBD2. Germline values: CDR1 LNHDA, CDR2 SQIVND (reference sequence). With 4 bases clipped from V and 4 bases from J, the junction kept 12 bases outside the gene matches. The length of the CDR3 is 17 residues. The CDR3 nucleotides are TGTGCCAGTAGTAGAGGGACTAGCGGAGGGGGGAATTACGAGCAGTACTTC. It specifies CASSRGTSGGGNYEQYF.

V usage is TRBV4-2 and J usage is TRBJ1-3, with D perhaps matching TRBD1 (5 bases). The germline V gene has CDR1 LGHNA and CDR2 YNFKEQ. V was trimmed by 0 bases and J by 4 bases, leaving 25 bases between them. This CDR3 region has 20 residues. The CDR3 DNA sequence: TGTGCCAGCAGCCAAGATAGAGTGGGGGTGGAGGGGCGAAGGGGAAACACCATATATTTT. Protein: CASSQDRVGVEGRRGNTIYF.

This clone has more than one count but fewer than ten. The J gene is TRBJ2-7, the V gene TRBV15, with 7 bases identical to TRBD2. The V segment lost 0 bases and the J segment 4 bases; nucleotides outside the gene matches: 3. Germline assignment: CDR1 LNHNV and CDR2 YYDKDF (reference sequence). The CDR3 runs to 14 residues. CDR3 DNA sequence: TGTGCCACCAGCAGAGAGGGCGGGAGTTACGAGCAGTACTTC. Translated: CATSREGGSYEQYF.

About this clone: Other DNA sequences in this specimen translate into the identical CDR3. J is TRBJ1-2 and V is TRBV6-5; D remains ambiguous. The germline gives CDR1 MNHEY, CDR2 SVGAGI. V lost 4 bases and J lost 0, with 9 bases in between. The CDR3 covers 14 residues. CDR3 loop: CASSSRTANYGYTF. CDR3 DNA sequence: TGTGCCAGCAGTTCACGCACAGCTAACTATGGCTACACCTTC.

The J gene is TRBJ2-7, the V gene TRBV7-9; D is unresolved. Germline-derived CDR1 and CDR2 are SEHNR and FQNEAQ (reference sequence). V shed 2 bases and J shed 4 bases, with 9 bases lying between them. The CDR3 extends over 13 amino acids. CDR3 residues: CASSLTDTYEQYF. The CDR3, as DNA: TGTGCCAGCAGCTTAACAGATACTTACGAGCAGTACTTC.